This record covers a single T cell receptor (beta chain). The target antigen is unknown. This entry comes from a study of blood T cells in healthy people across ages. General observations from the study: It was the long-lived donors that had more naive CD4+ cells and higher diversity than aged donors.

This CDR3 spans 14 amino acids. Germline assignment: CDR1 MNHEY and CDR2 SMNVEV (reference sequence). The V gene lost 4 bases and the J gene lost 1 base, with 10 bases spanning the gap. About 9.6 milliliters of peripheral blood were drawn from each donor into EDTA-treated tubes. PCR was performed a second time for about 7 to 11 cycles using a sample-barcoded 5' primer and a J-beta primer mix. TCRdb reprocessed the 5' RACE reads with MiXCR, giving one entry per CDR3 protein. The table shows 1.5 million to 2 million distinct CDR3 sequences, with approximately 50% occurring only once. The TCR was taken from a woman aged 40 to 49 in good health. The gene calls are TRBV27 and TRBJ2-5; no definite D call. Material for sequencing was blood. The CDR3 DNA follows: TGTGCCAGCAGTTCTGTCCGGTCCCAAGAGACCCAGTACTTC. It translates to CASSSVRSQETQYF.